The T cell receptor (beta chain) under discussion was sequenced for a study of Graves' ophthalmopathy and Graves' hyperthyroidism. TCR beta CDR3 amplification used RNA transcripts. First-round RT-PCR employed HTBI primers, with a second-round multiplex PCR after it. TCRdb reanalysed the multiplex PCR reads using MiXCR and keeps one entry per CDR3 protein. This sample has approximately 700,000 distinct CDR3 sequences; roughly two fifths occur once, and the top ten carry 44%. V lost 5 bases and J lost 3, with 14 bases in between. Per the germline V gene, CDR1 is MNHNS and CDR2 is SASEGT. The CDR3 length is 15 residues. Of note for this clonotype: Its cognate antigen is unknown.

Findings and caveats of the study: Most clonotypes expanded in thyroid above 0.001 frequency were present in blood too.

Moderate-to-severe activity, with CAS ≥3, NOSPECS ≥4 and duration under 3 months, characterized the donors with ophthalmopathy. The PBMCs were taken from 10 ml of fresh peripheral blood. The receptor comes from an adult man with Graves' ophthalmopathy. The chain employs TRBV6-1 and TRBJ1-3; unclear D gene. The sequencing sample was made of peripheral blood. For the CDR3, the DNA is TGTGCCAGCAGTATAAGGCTTGCTGATGGAAACACCATATATTTT. This encodes CASSIRLADGNTIYF.